This T cell receptor beta chain was sequenced for a study of patients and donors after allogeneic stem cell transplantation. CDR1 is SNHLY and CDR2 is FYNNEI in the germline V gene. V lost 3 bases and J 2 bases, leaving 8 bases between the germline ends. This CDR3 has 14 residues. TCRdb independently ran MiXCR on the RT-PCR reads; one entry per CDR3 protein. The sample holds 920,000 or so distinct CDR3 sequences, 18% seen once. The sequence derives from a human donor who was either an allogeneic HSCT recipient or a stem cell or donor lymphocyte infusion donor (not recorded which). It is not recorded whose cells these are; they may come from a transplant donor. Sequenced sample: blood, either unsorted or a sorted T cell fraction (not recorded which). The chain links TRBV2 to TRBJ1-3; D may be TRBD1 (5 bases). The CDR3 is CASSEWTPGNTIYF. In DNA, the CDR3 is TGTGCCAGCAGTGAGTGGACACCTGGAAACACCATATATTTT.